Listed here are 9 T cell receptor beta chains from one sample, sequenced in a study of OX40 agonist ivuxolimab in advanced cancers. Sequenced by immunoSEQ multiplex PCR; TCRdb stores in-frame clones only, minus some. The data show some 90,000 clones, roughly 86% seen once. Source: CD4+ or CD8+ T cells sorted from blood, taken in a trial of the OX40 agonist ivuxolimab. The receptors shown here come from an adult with an advanced solid tumor such as melanoma, head and neck, liver or kidney cancer.

This clone was picked up a small number of times. The rearrangement links TRBV6-6 to TRBJ1-2, with 8 nucleotides matching TRBD1. The CDR3 runs to 15 residues. V gave up 5 bases and J gave up 4 bases; unmatched junction bases: 9. Germline V gene sequence: CDR1 MNHNY, CDR2 SVGAGI (reference sequence). The CDR3 loop is CASSPRTGLGYGYTF. CDR3 in DNA: TGTGCCAGCAGTCCGCGGACAGGGCTAGGCTATGGCTACACCTTC.

In its sample, this clone was seen a few times. The rearrangement uses TRBV7-2 and TRBJ2-4, with 7 bases lining up with TRBD1. The V gene's germline CDR1 is SGHTA and CDR2 FQGNSA. V was clipped by 4 bases and J by 7 bases; unmatched bases: 7. The CDR3 sequence is 14 residues long. CDR3 in DNA: TGTGCCAGCAGCTCCCGACAGGGTGTTAACATTCAGTACTTC. This translates into CASSSRQGVNIQYF. The complete variable domain, with remaining parts taken from reference TRBV7-2 and TRBJ2-4, reads GAGVSQSPSNKVTEKGKDVELRCDPISGHTALYWYRQSLGQGLEFLIYFQGNSAPDKSGLPSDRFSAERTGGSVSTLTIQRTQQEDSAVYLCASSSRQGVNIQYFGAGTRLSVL.

This clone has just one count. J is TRBJ2-1 and V is TRBV7-9; tentative D call: TRBD2 (6 bases). The V end lost 2 bases, the J end lost 4 bases, and 12 bases lay between the germline ends. The V gene's germline CDR1 is SEHNR and CDR2 FQNEAQ (reference sequence). The CDR3 consists of 15 residues. The CDR3 DNA follows: TGTGCCAGCAGCTTATCCAGCGGGTTGTACAATGAGCAGTTCTTC. Translated, it gives CASSLSSGLYNEQFF.

J is TRBJ2-1 and V is TRBV7-2, with 10 bases matching TRBD2. J lost 13 bases, V lost 3 bases, and 15 bases had no gene match. Per germline, CDR1 SGHTA and CDR2 FQGNSA. The CDR3 extends over 16 amino acids. In nucleotides, the CDR3 is TGTGCCAGCAGCTTGCTTACCCCTAGCGGGAGATTGACCCAGTTCTTC. This gives the protein CASSLLTPSGRLTQFF.

This chain uses TRBV6-1 with TRBJ2-7; D may be TRBD2 (6 bases). Per the germline V gene, CDR1 is MNHNS and CDR2 is SASEGT. CDR3 length equals 15 residues. The V end lost 8 bases, the J end lost 2 bases, and 19 bases lay between the germline ends. Written as DNA, the CDR3 is TGTGCCAGCTCTTCCTTGCGGGACGGACCCTACGAGCAGTACGTC. Residues: CASSSLRDGPYEQYV.

The rearrangement joins TRBV4-3 to TRBJ2-5, with D hard to call. This CDR3 comprises 15 residues. Trimming removed 0 bases at V and 5 bases at J, with 13 bases between. Germline V gene data show CDR1 as LGHNA and CDR2 as YSLEER. The DNA for the CDR3 is TGCGCCAGCAGCCAAGAGGGGTCAGCGAGGGAGACCCAGTACTTC. Its translation: CASSQEGSARETQYF.

The rearrangement links TRBV29-1 to TRBJ2-2; possible D gene TRBD1, 6 bases. The CDR3 extends over 13 amino acids. Germline V lookup: CDR1 SQVTM, CDR2 ANQGSEA. The V gene lost 3 bases and the J gene lost 3 bases, with 8 bases spanning the gap. CDR3 amino acids: CSVDQGYTGELFF. The CDR3 nucleotides are TGCAGCGTTGATCAGGGGTACACCGGGGAGCTGTTTTTT.

This sequence joins TRBV27 and TRBJ1-3; no firm D call. The ends were cut back, 6 bases at V and 6 bases at J, with 9 bases in the middle. This CDR3 region has 12 residues. Germline lookup yields CDR1 MNHEY and CDR2 SMNVEV (reference sequence). The CDR3 DNA is TGTGCCAGCAGGGGAGTAGAAAACACCATATATTTT. Amino acid sequence: CASRGVENTIYF.

J is TRBJ2-2 and V is TRBV2; 7 bases match TRBD2. V shed 2 bases, J shed 1 base, and the junction held 4 bases outside the gene matches. Germline lookup yields CDR1 SNHLY and CDR2 FYNNEI. The CDR3 extends over 16 amino acids. Here the CDR3 DNA reads TGTGCCAGCAGTGAACTGGCGGGAGAGAACACCGGGGAGCTGTTTTTT. Its protein is CASSELAGENTGELFF.